A selection of T cell receptor beta chains follows, all from one sample in a study of blood T cell repertoires in COVID-19. The assay was immunoSEQ multiplex PCR, and TCRdb's table has in-frame clones only and misses some. Here the sample spans roughly 200,000 clones, around 80% being singletons. Specimen: peripheral blood. Source of these receptors: a woman aged 80 or older with active or convalescent COVID-19. Both conserved end residues are part of each CDR3. D genes are given only for firm matches. The listing skips clone size in some rows; elsewhere it reads once, few, many or a size class.

TRBJ1-3,TRBD1,TRBV7-9,15,NA,CASSLGQVSGNTIYF,TGTGCCAGCAGCCTGGGACAGGTCTCTGGAAACACCATATATTTT
TRBJ2-7,NA,TRBV19,16,NA,CASSSMWGGSSYEQYF,TGTGCCAGTAGTTCCATGTGGGGGGGCAGCTCCTACGAGCAGTACTTC
TRBJ2-1,NA,TRBV5-1,13,NA,CASRDSPTGEQFF,TGCGCCAGCAGGGACAGCCCCACCGGTGAGCAGTTCTTC
TRBJ1-2,NA,TRBV3-1/TRBV3-2,14,NA,CASSQDGGKVGYTF,TGTGCCAGCAGCCAAGATGGGGGGAAGGTGGGCTACACCTTC
TRBJ2-1,NA,TRBV12-5,13,NA,CASGLEGGHEQFF,TGTGCTAGTGGTTTGGAGGGGGGGCATGAGCAGTTCTTC
TRBJ1-2,NA,TRBV6-1,13,NA,CASSDPNSVGYTF,TGTGCCAGCAGTGACCCGAACTCGGTGGGCTACACCTTC
TRBJ2-7,NA,TRBV7-2,15,once,CASSILTGSSYEQYF,TGTGCCAGCAGCATCCTTACCGGGAGTTCCTACGAGCAGTACTTC
TRBJ2-7,TRBD1,TRBV11-2,12,few,CASADRASEQYF,TGTGCCAGCGCCGACAGGGCGTCAGAGCAGTACTTC
TRBJ1-1,NA,TRBV18,11,NA,CASSWNTEAFF,TGTGCCAGCTCCTGGAACACTGAAGCTTTCTTT
TRBJ1-6,TRBD1,TRBV2,16,NA,CASIFRDRVKNSPLHF,TGTGCCAGCATTTTCCGGGACAGGGTGAAAAATTCACCCCTCCACTTT
TRBJ2-1,NA,TRBV12-3/TRBV12-4,13,NA,CASSFDSVSEQFF,TGTGCCAGCAGTTTTGACTCTGTCTCTGAGCAGTTCTTC
TRBJ1-6,NA,TRBV3-1/TRBV3-2,14,few,CASSQGHYNSPLHF,TGTGCCAGCAGCCAAGGTCATTATAATTCACCCCTCCACTTT
TRBJ1-6,NA,TRBV27,17,NA,CASSLATRGISNSPLHF,TGTGCCAGCAGTTTAGCGACTCGGGGGATCTCAAATTCACCCCTCCACTTT
TRBJ1-3,TRBD1,TRBV27,14,NA,CASSARGSGNTIYF,TGTGCCAGCAGTGCCAGGGGGTCTGGAAACACCATATATTTT